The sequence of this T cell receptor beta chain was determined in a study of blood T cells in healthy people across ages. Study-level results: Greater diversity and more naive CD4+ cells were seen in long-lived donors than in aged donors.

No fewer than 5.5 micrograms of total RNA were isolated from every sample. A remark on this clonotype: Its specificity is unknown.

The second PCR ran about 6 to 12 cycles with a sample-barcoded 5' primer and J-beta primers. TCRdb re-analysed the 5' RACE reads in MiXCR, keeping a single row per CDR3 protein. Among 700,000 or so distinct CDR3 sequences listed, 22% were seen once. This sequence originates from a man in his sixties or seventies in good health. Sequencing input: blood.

The CDR3 nucleotides read TGTGCCAGCAGCCAAGGCGCAGGAACCTACGAGCAGTACTTC. Its protein is CASSQGAGTYEQYF. The chain combines TRBV3-1 with TRBJ2-7; D not certain. CDR1 and CDR2 from the germline V gene are LGHDT and YNNKEL (reference sequence). The length of the CDR3 is 14 residues. The V and J ends lost 1 base and 2 bases respectively, with 9 bases between them.